The 5 T cell receptor beta chains below come from one sample, sequenced in a study of esophageal squamous cell carcinoma under preoperative chemotherapy. A single record per CDR3 protein comes from TCRdb applying MiXCR to the PCR reads. The data contain over 15,000 distinct CDR3 sequences, around half of them singletons. Specified time point: before preoperative PTX-NDP chemotherapy. This sample was taken from a patient given preoperative chemotherapy. The receptor source for this set is a human donor with esophageal squamous cell carcinoma. The donor label of this sample is uncertain.

With respect to this clonotype: Relative to the germline gene, one junction end is altered; a read error may explain this. J is TRBJ2-4 and V is TRBV11-1, with a weak D call TRBD2 (6 bases). Matching the DNA end better, TRBJ2-5 makes the J call doubtful. This CDR3 region has 16 residues. Germline CDR1 and CDR2: SGHAT and FQDESV (reference sequence). The CDR3 loop is CASSLTYARGQKTQYF. CDR3 sequence (DNA): TGTGCCAGCAGCTTAACCTACGCGCGGGGCCAAAAGACCCAGTACTTC.

This chain links TRBV7-2 with TRBJ2-5, with D hard to call. This CDR3 spans 14 amino acids. Germline assignment: CDR1 SGHTA and CDR2 FQGNSA. V was shortened by 6 bases and J by 11 bases, with 22 bases between the two germline ends. CDR3 residues: CASSSPTGPNEQYF. CDR3 in DNA: TGTGCCAGCAGTTCGCCGACTGGACCTAATGAGCAGTACTTC.

V usage is TRBV7-9 and J usage is TRBJ2-7; D remains unclear. CDR3 size: 16 residues. The V gene's germline CDR1 is SEHNR and CDR2 FQNEAQ (reference sequence). Trimming took 1 base from V and 2 from J, leaving 15 bases between them. The CDR3 DNA reads as TGTGCCAGCAGCTTAGAGGCCTCGAACCGTCCCTACGAGCAGTACTTC. Its protein product is CASSLEASNRPYEQYF.

V gene TRBV7-7 combines with J gene TRBJ2-5, with D possibly matching TRBD1 (6 bases). The germline V gene has CDR1 SSHAT and CDR2 FNYEAQ (reference sequence). Trimming cost V 3 bases and J 5 bases, with 16 bases left between them. The CDR3 covers 15 residues. The DNA of the CDR3 is TGTGCCAGCAGCTTGGGACACGACTTTGGGGAGACCCAGTACTTC. It codes for CASSLGHDFGETQYF.

The chain uses TRBV28 and TRBJ2-3, with TRBD2 identical over 10 bases. V dropped 8 bases and J dropped 1; count of bases not matched to a gene: 9. CDR1 is MDHEN, CDR2 SYDVKM, per germline. CDR3 length equals 16 residues. The CDR3 DNA sequence: TGTGCCAGCCGTACCGGACTAGCGGTCGGCACAGATACGCAGTATTTT. Its translation: CASRTGLAVGTDTQYF.